This record looks at one TCR beta chain sequence and its context. The antigen this receptor binds is unknown. Within one base of it there is no much larger clone, and no base qualities were kept. This specimen comes from a study of blood T cell repertoires in COVID-19 (TCRdb year 2020). Background for the entire study: Collaborator samples came from the United States, Italy and Spain and covered acute and convalescent phases of COVID-19. The prospective study material was composed of cDNA or gDNA derived from T cells, B-cell-depleted T cells, or PBMCs. Subjects who had been exposed to COVID-19, were actively infected with it, or had recovered from it provided the deeply sampled blood TCRbeta repertoires that made up the dataset. The repertoires were made available in a free public database intended to serve as a resource for research on the immune response to SARS-CoV-2. Samples came from the ongoing ImmuneRACE study (first 160 participants) plus 1,254 subjects from 6 global collaborators. Sample metadata almost always included a de-identified subject ID, COVID-19 status, age in years and sex. Where available, HLA class I and class II types were obtained from metadata supplied by the sample provider rather than from assay-based typing.

TCRbeta CDR3 regions were amplified from genomic DNA using the immunoSEQ Assay, a bias-controlled multiplex PCR. The source study handled its data this way. Nucleated cell counts per sample were estimated from amplification of reference gene primers within the assay. To quantify the absolute abundance of each unique TCRbeta CDR3 rearrangement, sequence reads were collapsed and filtered. For each sample, productive Simpson clonality was calculated as the square root of Simpson's diversity index over productive rearrangements. TCRdb re-hosts the immuneACCESS table, in-frame sequences only. Its copies lack some clones; in the studies checked, an unresolved V gene accounts for under half of them, and the cause for the rest is not known. V, J and clone size are those of that table, while D and trimming were read from the DNA. The sample records around 330,000 clones, roughly 90% of which are singletons. About 2.4% of the sample goes to the ten largest clones.

V sheds 3 bases and J sheds 7 bases, leaving 18 bases between their ends. Inclusive of the bounding cysteine and phenylalanine, the CDR3 is 15 residues long. Left in the record is the CDR3 DNA by itself, 45 bases read in frame from the first base. The germline V gene gives CDR1 as KGHSH and CDR2 as LQKENI. Points the paper makes about the study in general: How much clinical and demographic metadata was included differed by source and by participant, and the metadata was provided uncurated.

Enrolling through a virtual design, the prospective study's participants ranged in age from about 18 to 89 years and lived across some 23 United States geographic areas. To assign participants to cohorts, the prospective study relied on clinical history that participants themselves reported in a screening survey and a study questionnaire. Recovered participants in ImmuneRACE Cohort 3 were defined by two consecutive negative NP/OP PCR tests, clearance by a healthcare professional, or resolution of symptoms. Each participant in the prospective study had whole blood, serum and a nasopharyngeal or oropharyngeal swab collected by mobile phlebotomists. Participants in the prospective study had the option to provide additional blood draws and questionnaires over an approximately 2-month period. Before DNA extraction, prospective study blood samples were shipped either frozen or at room temperature.

What was sequenced was PBMCs or T cells enriched from blood (not recorded which). The rearranged segments are TRBV18 and TRBJ2-5, with the D gene not confidently named. This sequence originates from a man aged 55 to 70 who had recovered from COVID-19. The sequence in DNA is TGTGCCAGCTCACCGGATTCATCTTTCTCAGGGACCCAGTACTTC. Its translation reads: CASSPDSSFSGTQYF.